The 27 T cell receptor beta chains in this list originate from one sample, sequenced in a study of shared T cell receptors in the human thymus. Measured with immunoSEQ multiplex PCR; TCRdb has only the in-frame clones, and not every one. Found here are hundreds of thousands of clones, around 87% of them singletons; the top ten hold just under 0.0095%. The same data also went into a second study, on human thymus T cells.

The sample taken for sequencing was thymocytes. The receptor source for this set is a boy under two years old with a congenital heart defect.

This rearrangement joins TRBV7-8 to TRBJ1-4; TRBD1 agrees at 9 bases. This CDR3 has 15 amino acids. CDR1 is SGHVS, CDR2 FQNEAQ, per germline. V lost 2 bases and J lost 7; bases outside the gene matches: 5. CDR3 coding DNA: TGTGCCAGCAGCTTATTCGGGACAGGGATTGAAAAACTGTTTTTT. This translates into CASSLFGTGIEKLFF.

V and J are TRBV2 and TRBJ1-4; D perhaps matches TRBD1 (5 bases). The CDR3 runs 13 residues. Per germline, CDR1 SNHLY and CDR2 FYNNEI. V was trimmed by 2 bases and J by 7 bases, leaving 8 bases between them. Written as DNA, the CDR3 is TGTGCCAGCAGTGAATGGGGGGTTGAAAAACTGTTTTTT. Protein: CASSEWGVEKLFF.

This CDR3 reads CASRSVFSNTEAFF. The CDR3 region has the DNA TGTGCCAGCAGATCGGTTTTTAGCAACACTGAAGCTTTCTTT. The V gene is TRBV6-6, the J gene TRBJ1-1; no clear D. The CDR3 sequence is 14 residues long. Trimming shortened V by 6 bases and J by 2 bases, and 13 bases separated the two germline ends. The germline V gene encodes CDR1 MNHNY and CDR2 SVGAGI (reference sequence).

The table lists this clone with a few counts. The rearrangement links TRBV6-5 to TRBJ2-3, with 7 bases lining up with TRBD1. The CDR3 is 15 residues long. Germline V gene sequence: CDR1 MNHEY, CDR2 SVGAGI. V was pared by 5 bases and J by 2 bases, with 7 bases of the junction left unmatched. CDR3 nucleotide sequence: TGTGCCAGCAGTCCGGGACAGAAATTCACAGATACGCAGTATTTT. Its protein product is CASSPGQKFTDTQYF.

Comment on this clone: This same CDR3 is encoded by further DNA sequences in the sample. The chain uses TRBV5-1 and TRBJ2-7; 7 nucleotides align to TRBD1. CDR3 size: 14 residues. V dropped 0 bases and J dropped 4; count of bases not matched to a gene: 4. In germline, CDR1 is SGHRS, CDR2 YFSETQ. The CDR3 DNA reads TGCGCCAGCAGCTTGGAAACAGGGGTTTACGAGCAGTACTTC. This codes for CASSLETGVYEQYF.

This sequence joins TRBV5-1 and TRBJ1-4; 9 bases map to TRBD1. Germline CDR1 is SGHRS and CDR2 is YFSETQ. V lost 3 bases, J lost 4 bases, and 1 base stayed unmatched. The CDR3 spans 14 residues. The CDR3 sequence is CASSWTGDNEKLFF. CDR3 DNA: TGCGCCAGCAGCTGGACAGGGGATAATGAAAAACTGTTTTTT.

The V and J genes are TRBV5-1 and TRBJ2-7; TRBD1 agrees at 9 bases. J gave up 5 bases and V 0 bases, and 3 bases lay outside the gene matches. Germline-derived CDR1 and CDR2 are SGHRS and YFSETQ. The CDR3 has 14 amino acids. The CDR3 protein is CASSLDRGRDEQYF. As DNA, the CDR3 is TGCGCCAGCAGCTTGGACAGGGGGCGGGACGAGCAGTACTTC. Variable domain in full (rest from reference TRBV5-1 and TRBJ2-7): KAGVTQTPRYLIKTRGQQVTLSCSPISGHRSVSWYQQTPGQGLQFLFEYFSETQRNKGNFPGRFSGRQFSNSRSEMNVSTLELGDSALYLCASSLDRGRDEQYFGPGTRLTVT.

The V and J genes are TRBV4-2 and TRBJ1-3; a possible D gene is TRBD1 (6 bases). V was trimmed by 2 bases and J by 0 bases, leaving 17 bases between them. Germline V gene sequence: CDR1 LGHNA, CDR2 YNFKEQ. The CDR3 covers 18 residues. The CDR3 sequence: CASSQPTGHRNSGNTIYF. The DNA for the CDR3 is TGTGCCAGCAGCCAACCCACGGGACACCGTAACTCTGGAAACACCATATATTTT.

Remarks on this clone: This sample also contains other DNA sequences that code for the same CDR3. V gene TRBV5-6 combines with J gene TRBJ1-6, with D possibly matching TRBD1 (5 bases). V gave up 4 bases and J gave up 6 bases, with 11 bases separating them. This CDR3 spans 14 amino acids. The germline V gene has CDR1 SGHDT and CDR2 YYEEEE. The CDR3 reads CASSPTGSNSPLHF. The CDR3 DNA is TGTGCCAGCAGCCCCACAGGTTCTAATTCACCCCTCCACTTT. The variable domain in full, completed from reference TRBV5-6 and TRBJ1-6, reads DAGVTQSPTHLIKTRGQQVTLRCSPKSGHDTVSWYQQALGQGPQFIFQYYEEEERQRGNFPDRFSGHQFPNYSSELNVNALLLGDSALYLCASSPTGSNSPLHFGNGTRLTVT.

V is TRBV5-1 and J is TRBJ1-1; D remains unclear. The CDR3 contains 14 residues. The germline V gene encodes CDR1 SGHRS and CDR2 YFSETQ. Deletions cut 5 bases from V and 1 base from J, with 12 bases between. CDR3: CASRFDGENTEAFF. As DNA, the CDR3 is TGCGCCAGCAGATTCGACGGAGAGAACACTGAAGCTTTCTTT.

This clone was seen only once. The V gene is TRBV28, the J gene TRBJ1-4; D may be TRBD1 (5 bases). Trimming removed 7 bases from V and 3 bases from J, with 9 bases in between. The germline CDR1 and CDR2 sequences are MDHEN and SYDVKM. This CDR3 region has 13 residues. CDR3 sequence (DNA): TGTGCCAGCAACTACAGGTCTAATGAAAAACTGTTTTTT. It encodes CASNYRSNEKLFF.

The chain couples TRBV2 to TRBJ2-1, with a possible D match to TRBD2 (6 bases). V lost 6 bases, J lost 0 bases, and 9 bases lay in between. This CDR3 has 14 amino acids. Germline assignment: CDR1 SNHLY and CDR2 FYNNEI. CDR3 DNA sequence: TGTGCCAGCAGCATGGGGGGCTCCTACAATGAGCAGTTCTTC. This gives the protein CASSMGGSYNEQFF.

The chain recombines TRBV29-1 with TRBJ1-3, with a tentative D call TRBD1 (5 bases). V lost 3 bases and J 0 bases, leaving 6 bases between the germline ends. Germline assignment: CDR1 SQVTM and CDR2 ANQGSEA. The CDR3 loop spans 13 amino acids. The CDR3 bases are TGCAGCGTTGACGGGGGCTCTGGAAACACCATATATTTT. Translation gives CSVDGGSGNTIYF.

The CDR3 DNA reads as TGTGCCAGTAGTATACGGGAGAACACCTTAGATACGCAGTATTTT. This codes for CASSIRENTLDTQYF. The gene calls are TRBV19 and TRBJ2-3; possible D gene TRBD2, 6 bases. CDR1 and CDR2 (germline): LNHDA, SQIVND (reference sequence). The CDR3 length is 15 residues. V lost 2 bases and J 5 bases, leaving 14 bases between the germline ends.

J is TRBJ1-1 and V is TRBV9; a weak D match, TRBD1 (6 bases). This CDR3 contains 16 residues. Germline CDR1 and CDR2: SGDLS and YYNGEE. The V end was cut by 0 bases, the J end by 2 bases, with 14 bases between. The CDR3 nucleotides read TGTGCCAGCAGCGTAGCTACGGGGACACTAAACACTGAAGCTTTCTTT. Translation gives CASSVATGTLNTEAFF.

CDR3 nucleotides: TGTGCCAGCAGTGTCTACAGGGACACTGAAGCTTTCTTT. This translates into CASSVYRDTEAFF. The chain uses TRBV28 and TRBJ1-1, with a possible D match to TRBD1 (6 bases). This CDR3 has 13 amino acids. Germline values: CDR1 MDHEN, CDR2 SYDVKM. Trimming shortened V by 5 bases and J by 3 bases, and 10 bases separated the two germline ends.

J is TRBJ2-5 and V is TRBV7-8; D not resolved. The germline V and J ends were trimmed by 1 base and 2 bases, with 23 bases remaining between them. The CDR3 runs to 19 residues. The germline gives CDR1 SGHVS, CDR2 FQNEAQ. CDR3 residues: CASSLELGEPRSTQETQYF. The CDR3 DNA follows: TGTGCCAGCAGCTTAGAGCTAGGCGAACCAAGGAGCACTCAAGAGACCCAGTACTTC.

The V gene is TRBV28, the J gene TRBJ2-4, with D perhaps matching TRBD1 (6 bases). V lost 5 bases and J lost 3, with 14 bases in between. The length of the CDR3 is 15 residues. Germline V lookup: CDR1 MDHEN, CDR2 SYDVKM. The CDR3: CASSHRDCDKNIQYF. The DNA of the CDR3 is TGTGCCAGCAGTCACAGGGATTGTGACAAAAACATTCAGTACTTC. The entire variable domain, with the rest obtained from reference TRBV28 and TRBJ2-4, is as follows: DVKVTQSSRYLVKRTGEKVFLECVQDMDHENMFWYRQDPGLGLRLIYFSYDVKMKEKGDIPEGYSVSREKKERFSLILESASTNQTSMYLCASSHRDCDKNIQYFGAGTRLSVL.

Only one count was recorded for this clone. The chain employs TRBV27 and TRBJ1-4, with TRBD1 identical over 7 bases. CDR1 is MNHEY and CDR2 is SMNVEV in the germline V gene (reference sequence). V gave up 6 bases and J gave up 4 bases; unmatched junction bases: 8. The CDR3 length is 15 residues. The CDR3 DNA sequence: TGTGCCAGCAGGGTCGACCGGGACAGTAATGAAAAACTGTTTTTT. Amino acids: CASRVDRDSNEKLFF. The whole variable domain, remainder taken from reference TRBV27 and TRBJ1-4, is EAQVTQNPRYLITVTGKKLTVTCSQNMNHEYMSWYRQDPGLGLRQIYYSMNVEVTDKGDVPEGYKVSRKEKRNFPLILESPSPNQTSLYFCASRVDRDSNEKLFFGSGTQLSVL.

The chain carries TRBV5-4 and TRBJ1-1; TRBD1 aligns across 8 bases. J gave up 6 bases and V 3 bases, and 7 bases lay outside the gene matches. Germline values: CDR1 SGHNT, CDR2 YYREEE (reference sequence). The CDR3 consists of 14 residues. CDR3 in amino acids: CASSSKIQGAEAFF. The CDR3 bases are TGTGCCAGCAGCTCAAAAATACAGGGGGCTGAAGCTTTCTTT.

J is TRBJ1-4 and V is TRBV5-1; 11 bases map to TRBD1. The CDR3 length is 14 residues. Germline CDR1 is SGHRS and CDR2 is YFSETQ. Trimming took 7 bases from V and 5 from J; bases not matched to a gene: 4. This CDR3 is CASGTGGGNEKLFF. The CDR3 DNA is TGCGCCAGCGGGACAGGGGGGGGAAATGAAAAACTGTTTTTT.

V is TRBV5-1 and J is TRBJ1-4; possibly TRBD1 for D (5 bases). This CDR3 has 13 amino acids. Germline assignment: CDR1 SGHRS and CDR2 YFSETQ. Trimming cost V 2 bases and J 10 bases, with 12 bases left between them. This CDR3 is CASSFRVPGKLFF. The CDR3 bases are TGCGCCAGCAGCTTCAGGGTTCCCGGAAAACTGTTTTTT.

This chain links TRBV4-3 with TRBJ2-3; D unclear. The CDR3 runs to 16 residues. The germline V and J ends were trimmed by 1 base and 6 bases, with 17 bases remaining between them. In germline, CDR1 is LGHNA, CDR2 YSLEER. The CDR3 loop is CASSQGRIPLPDTQYF. CDR3 nucleotide sequence: TGCGCCAGCAGCCAAGGGCGGATTCCTCTCCCGGATACGCAGTATTTT.

This chain connects TRBV13 to TRBJ1-1; D ambiguous. Trimming took 7 bases from V and 0 from J, leaving 12 bases between them. The CDR3 length is 14 residues. Germline CDR1 reads PRHDT; CDR2 reads FYEKMQ (reference sequence). The CDR3 sequence: CASNNVSVNTEAFF. Written as DNA, the CDR3 is TGTGCCAGCAACAACGTTTCTGTGAACACTGAAGCTTTCTTT.

This clone was seen more than once but under ten times. The chain carries TRBV15 and TRBJ2-1; D is perhaps TRBD1 (5 bases). Per germline, CDR1 LNHNV and CDR2 YYDKDF (reference sequence). The CDR3 loop spans 16 amino acids. Trimming removed 2 bases from V and 2 bases from J, with 13 bases in between. The CDR3 here is CATSRRRQSTYNEQFF. The CDR3 DNA reads TGTGCCACCAGCAGACGGAGACAGTCCACCTACAATGAGCAGTTCTTC.

V gene TRBV27 combines with J gene TRBJ2-1, with 9 bases lining up with TRBD2. Germline V gene lookup returns CDR1 MNHEY and CDR2 SMNVEV (reference sequence). CDR3 size: 17 residues. V gave up 0 bases and J gave up 5 bases; unmatched junction bases: 8. CDR3 in amino acids: CASSLSPRGGAHNEQFF. Written as DNA, the CDR3 is TGTGCCAGCAGTTTATCACCCCGCGGGGGGGCTCACAATGAGCAGTTCTTC.

The chain is built from TRBV29-1 and TRBJ2-2, with 14 bases fitting TRBD2. The CDR3 is 18 residues long. With V trimmed by 5 bases and J by 1 base, 9 bases remained unmatched. Germline V gene lookup returns CDR1 SQVTM and CDR2 ANQGSEA. In DNA form, the CDR3 reads TGCAGCGTTCCTTTTTCGACTAGCGGGAGGGAGAACACCGGGGAGCTGTTTTTT. It yields the protein CSVPFSTSGRENTGELFF.